This TCR beta chain was sequenced in a study of blood T cell repertoires in COVID-19. Study-wide context: Sites in the United States, Italy and Spain provided acute and convalescent COVID-19 samples. PBMCs, B-cell-depleted T cells, or T cells provided the cDNA or gDNA that made up the material.

Under the authors' procedure: Reference gene primer amplification in the assay estimated nucleated cell counts. Only in-frame clones appear in the TCRdb table, and some are missing; sequencing was by immunoSEQ multiplex PCR. The V and J calls and clone size come from that table; D and trimming were worked out from the DNA. The data show roughly 180,000 clones, roughly nine tenths seen once. This CDR3 has 14 amino acids. Germline CDR1 and CDR2: MDHEN and SYDVKM. Deletions cut 6 bases from V and 2 bases from J, with 14 bases between. This chain joins TRBV28 and TRBJ2-7, with a tentative D call TRBD2 (5 bases). Sequencing input: peripheral blood. The clonotype was recovered from a man between 65 and 85 years old with active or convalescent COVID-19. This CDR3 reads CASSSRETTYEQYF. Written as DNA, the CDR3 is TGTGCCAGCAGCTCCCGGGAAACTACCTACGAGCAGTACTTC.